Sequencing of this T cell receptor beta chain was carried out in a study of T cells after yellow fever vaccination. Study-level results: Clones that expanded after primary vaccination mostly reappeared after the booster (96% CD4, 88% CD8).

TCRdb re-called the 5' RACE reads through MiXCR, storing one row per CDR3 protein. The sample holds about 320,000 distinct CDR3 sequences, around 12% seen once. This clonotype was observed a handful of times. As yet, its antigen is unknown. With 5 bases removed from V and 0 bases from J, the gap between germline ends came to 17 bases. Per the germline V gene, CDR1 is SGHTA and CDR2 is FQGNSA. CDR3 size: 16 residues. This material consisted of CD4+ T cells sorted from PBMCs, taken 15 days after the yellow fever booster vaccination. The source is a man aged 18 to 29 who received the YFV17D yellow fever vaccine. The chain couples TRBV7-2 to TRBJ2-7; weak D call: TRBD1 (5 bases). DNA of the CDR3: TGTGCCAGCAGCACTTACAGTGCAGGGCTCTCCTACGAGCAGTACTTC. Its protein product is CASSTYSAGLSYEQYF. Complete variable domain (other parts from reference TRBV7-2 and TRBJ2-7): GAGVSQSPSNKVTEKGKDVELRCDPISGHTALYWYRQSLGQGLEFLIYFQGNSAPDKSGLPSDRFSAERTGGSVSTLTIQRTQQEDSAVYLCASSTYSAGLSYEQYFGPGTRLTVT.